Reported below is one T cell receptor beta chain. These data are taken from a study of control samples from healthy donors and cancer patients. Germline CDR1 reads MNHEY; CDR2 reads SVGAGI. This CDR3 comprises 14 residues. V shed 0 bases and J shed 8 bases, with 13 bases lying between them. Repertoires were generated with immunoSEQ multiplex PCR, while TCRdb's copy carries only in-frame clones and drops some. In the table there are 120,000 or so clones, 92% of which are singletons. Sequenced input: PBMCs. The V and J genes are TRBV6-5 and TRBJ1-2; D not certain. The sequence came from an older man with head and neck cancer. CDR3 bases: TGTGCCAGCAGTTACTCGAGACTCCATACGGGCTACACCTTC. Its translation: CASSYSRLHTGYTF.